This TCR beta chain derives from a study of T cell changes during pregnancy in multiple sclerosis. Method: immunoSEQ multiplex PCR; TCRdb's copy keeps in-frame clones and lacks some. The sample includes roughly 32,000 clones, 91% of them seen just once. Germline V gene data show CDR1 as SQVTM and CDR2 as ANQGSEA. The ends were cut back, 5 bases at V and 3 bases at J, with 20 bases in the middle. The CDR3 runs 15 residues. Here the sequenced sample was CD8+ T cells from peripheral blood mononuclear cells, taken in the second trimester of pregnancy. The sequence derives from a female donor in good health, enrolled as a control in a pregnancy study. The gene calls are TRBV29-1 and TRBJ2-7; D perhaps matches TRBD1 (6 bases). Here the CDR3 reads CSVYAYEGQVYEQYF. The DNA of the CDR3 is TGCAGCGTTTACGCTTACGAGGGACAAGTCTACGAGCAGTACTTC.